The 7 T cell receptor beta chains presented below share a single source sample, sequenced in a study of beta chain features in type 1 diabetes. The entirety of the isolated RNA underwent reverse transcription, so expressed TCRB transcripts were sequenced. Profiled with immunoSEQ multiplex PCR; TCRdb holds only in-frame clones, not every one. Among a few hundred thousand clones, approximately 12% were seen once, and the ten largest hold about 0.016%. Their antigens remain unidentified. Study findings and constraints: Moderately but significantly shorter TCRB CDR3s were found in Type 1 diabetes patients in all four CD4+ subsets.

The sequenced sample was naive CD4+ T cells from blood. The receptor source for this set is a woman aged 18 to 35 with type 1 diabetes.

The chain carries TRBV29-1 and TRBJ1-4; D unresolved. This CDR3 spans 13 amino acids. The germline V gene encodes CDR1 SQVTM and CDR2 ANQGSEA. V shed 4 bases and J shed 3 bases, with 9 bases lying between them. Here the CDR3 DNA reads TGCAGCGTTGTAACGGGGTCTAATGAAAAACTGTTTTTT. It encodes CSVVTGSNEKLFF.

J is TRBJ2-5 and V is TRBV11-3, with TRBD2 matching 9 bases. The J segment lost 5 bases and the V segment lost 3 bases, leaving 13 bases of the junction unmatched. In germline, CDR1 is SGHNT, CDR2 YENEEA. This CDR3 comprises 17 residues. The CDR3 reads CASSFPVGGRAGETQYF. In DNA form, the CDR3 reads TGTGCCAGCAGCTTCCCCGTGGGCGGGAGGGCAGGCGAGACCCAGTACTTC. Based on the CDR3 plus reference TRBV11-3 and TRBJ2-5, the full variable domain is EAGVVQSPRYKIIEKKQPVAFWCNPISGHNTLYWYLQNLGQGPELLIRYENEEAVDDSQLPKDRFSAERLKGVDSTLKIQPAELGDSAVYLCASSFPVGGRAGETQYFGPGTRLLVL.

This clone appeared a few times. The chain combines TRBV5-1 with TRBJ2-2; D unresolved. Per germline, CDR1 SGHRS and CDR2 YFSETQ. The CDR3 extends over 13 amino acids. V was cut by 3 bases and J by 5 bases, with 8 bases left in between. CDR3 nucleotide sequence: TGCGCCAGCAGCTGGATAGCTACCGGGGAGCTGTTTTTT. Encoded protein: CASSWIATGELFF. Drawing the rest from reference TRBV5-1 and TRBJ2-2, the complete variable domain is KAGVTQTPRYLIKTRGQQVTLSCSPISGHRSVSWYQQTPGQGLQFLFEYFSETQRNKGNFPGRFSGRQFSNSRSEMNVSTLELGDSALYLCASSWIATGELFFGEGSRLTVL.

The rearrangement joins TRBV4-3 to TRBJ2-1; weak D call: TRBD2 (6 bases). This CDR3 is 16 amino acids long. Germline assignment: CDR1 LGHNA and CDR2 YSLEER. Trimming stripped 3 bases from V and 0 bases from J, with 12 bases between. The CDR3 coding sequence is TGCGCCAGCAGCCAGGACTACTGGAGCTCCTACAATGAGCAGTTCTTC. Its translation is CASSQDYWSSYNEQFF.

In its sample, this clone was seen a few times. J is TRBJ2-2 and V is TRBV25-1; 9 nucleotides line up with TRBD1. The CDR3 sequence is 15 residues long. The V gene's germline CDR1 is MGHDK and CDR2 SYGVNS. V was clipped by 10 bases and J by 1 base; unmatched bases: 7. CDR3 DNA: TGTGCCACCCGTGGGACAGGGTGGAACACCGGGGAGCTGTTTTTT. Amino acids: CATRGTGWNTGELFF.

There are a few counts of this clone. V and J are TRBV19 and TRBJ2-3; tentatively, D is TRBD1 (6 bases). This CDR3 has 15 amino acids. CDR1 is LNHDA and CDR2 is SQIVND in the germline V gene (reference sequence). The V end lost 3 bases, the J end lost 1 base, and 11 bases lay between the germline ends. CDR3 protein: CASSIQGPCTDTQYF. Here the CDR3 DNA reads TGTGCCAGTAGTATTCAGGGGCCTTGCACAGATACGCAGTATTTT.

The chain recombines TRBV7-2 with TRBJ2-3; a weak D match, TRBD2 (6 bases). Germline CDR1 and CDR2: SGHTA and FQGNSA. V was pared by 5 bases and J by 4 bases, with 16 bases between. The CDR3 totals 15 residues. CDR3 residues: CASSPRLVGADTQYF. CDR3 DNA sequence: TGTGCCAGCAGCCCTCGACTAGTAGGCGCAGATACGCAGTATTTT.